This T cell receptor (beta chain) was captured in a study of shared clonotypes between healthy human individuals (dated by TCRdb to about 2020). Background for the entire study: A few men and a couple of women, aged 18 to 49 years, made up the cohort. To estimate repertoire size and how much clonotypes are shared between individuals, the study performed deep sequencing of blood TCR repertoires from 4 to 6 healthy adults. To increase sequencing depth and limit assay-specific biases, TCR repertoire library preparation and sequencing were carried out by different laboratories using diverse techniques. Each donor's leukapheresis produced roughly between roughly 0.85 and 9.5 billion PBMCs. Per donor, three plates each were used for CD4 naive and CD4 memory, two for CD8 naive, and one for CD8 memory.

The donors were healthy, HIV-negative adults who had no recently reported acute infections or vaccinations. Every donor was a Caucasian adult living in Nashville, Tennessee, USA. CD4+ T cells were enriched by magnetic negative selection; naive cells were then positively selected on CD45RA, and the negative fraction formed the memory subset. After blood collection by leukapheresis, PBMCs were isolated using Ficoll-Histopaque density gradient centrifugation and then cryopreserved in the vapor phase of liquid nitrogen. Analytical flow cytometry was used to check the purity and quantity of each magnetically sorted T cell population. Each sorted fraction had its genomic DNA isolated and then quantified by UV absorbance on a Nanodrop 2000c. The CDR3 goes from the cysteine to the phenylalanine over 16 residues. The kept DNA is CDR3 alone, 48 bases in frame from the first base. Clipping removes 5 bases from V and 0 bases from J, with 8 as the unmatched junction base count. For CDR1 and CDR2, the germline V gene (reference sequence) lists SEHNR and FQNEAQ.

As for this clone: Its antigen is still unknown. The input lacks base qualities; no much larger clone sits a single base away.

TCR CDR3 regions were amplified from genomic DNA by multiplex PCR using the deep immunoSEQ assay. For each cell subset, the extracted genomic DNA was distributed evenly across all wells of several immunoSEQ 96-well plates, and each plate served as one replicate. For sorted subsets, about 0.2 ug genomic DNA, equal to 25,000 to 35,000 T cell genomes, was loaded into each replicate PCR. The purified libraries were quantified using a Qubit 3.0 fluorometer, sized with a Bioanalyzer 2100, and then quantified again using the KAPA Library Quantification kit. A separate single-read 150-cycle Illumina NextSeq 550 flow cell was used to sequence each immunoSEQ 96-well plate. In the source study's methods: Because only junctional sequences without quality scores were contained in the immunoSEQ output, filtering matching that applied to full-length reads could not be performed. To assign V/J genes and CDR3, sequences were annotated against IMGT germline references using PyIR, a Python wrapper for IgBLAST v1.9. Reads with weak V/J assignments (E-value above 1e-6), missing CDR3, stop codons, out-of-frame junctions, or ambiguous translated residues were removed. V3J clonotypes were defined as sequences sharing the same inferred V gene, J gene, and CDR3 amino acid sequence. Percentage overlap between repertoires was calculated by dividing the number of shared unique clonotypes by the size of the smaller repertoire. Repertoire richness was assessed with RTK rarefaction, the Chao1 estimator, and Recon v2.1 estimates of unobserved clonotypes. OLGA was used to compute generation probabilities for all TCRbeta clonotypes that the gDNA method yielded from a handful of donors. TCRdb limited this immuneACCESS table to in-frame rearrangements with V and J called. A share of clones is missing; checked studies link under half to unresolved V genes, and the rest is unexplained. The V and J calls and clone size come from that table; D and trimming were worked out from the DNA. Across this sample there are approximately 2.3 million clones, with over 85% seen only once. About 0.39% of the sample belongs to the ten largest clones.

General conclusions and limits of the study: Sampling was limited to blood, and TCR repertoires in tissue likely differ from TCR repertoires in blood. Larger estimated clonotype richness was generally found for naive subsets than for memory subsets. Even with the large sequencing depth, rarefaction of the sorted-subset datasets indicated that sequencing was incomplete. Approximately 5% of naive CD4, 3.5% of naive CD8, 2.3% of memory CD4, and about 0.4% of memory CD8 clonotypes were shared across several donors. Because the study included a small number of donors, the genetic and exposure-history diversity represented was limited. Based on pairwise subsampling, the degree of clonotype sharing among donors was expected to be affected by sequencing depth. Clonotypes shared by all four sorted-subset donors showed higher generation probabilities than non-shared clonotypes.

This chain is built from TRBV7-9 and TRBJ2-7; the central 9 bases match TRBD1. This TCR derives from a man between 18 and 35 years old in good health. Some clones in this sample may be carry-over from other donors' samples. Material: naive CD4+ T cells from PBMCs. The cell subset or site label corresponds to: CD45RA+ positively selected. CDR3 sequence: CASSRMTGGNSYEQYF. The nucleotide sequence reads TGTGCCAGCAGCAGAATGACAGGGGGTAACTCCTACGAGCAGTACTTC.